The 13 T cell receptor beta chains below come from one sample, sequenced in a study of T cells in Graves' hyperthyroidism and ophthalmopathy (dated by TCRdb to between 2018 and 2021). The library was generated by multiplex PCR. The sequencing machine was an Illumina HiSeq 2000. The TCR beta CDR3 regions were amplified from RNA transcripts. The first round of RT-PCR for the TCR CDR3 was performed with the HTBI primer set and the Qiagen OneStep RT-PCR kit. TCRdb trimmed the raw reads at Q25, called clones with MiXCR and kept productive beta chains. One record per CDR3 amino acid sequence lists the most common genes and DNA. The sample has approximately 640,000 distinct CDR3 sequences on record, 17% of them singletons. The ten largest clones add up to less than 20% of the sample. The sample taken for sequencing was blood. The receptors were sampled from a man aged 50 to 60 with Graves' hyperthyroidism.

This clonotype was seen only a few times. The chain employs TRBV10-3 and TRBJ1-1; D is ambiguous. Trimming removed 8 bases from V and 1 base from J, with 14 bases in between. Germline lookup yields CDR1 ENHRY and CDR2 SYGVKD. The CDR3 loop spans 14 amino acids. This chain's CDR3 is CAISYQGPNTEAFF. The DNA for the CDR3 is TGTGCCATCTCTTACCAAGGGCCGAACACTGAAGCTTTCTTT.

In this sample, this clonotype turned up a few times. The V call is TRBV20-1, the J call TRBJ1-4, with D tentatively TRBD1 (5 bases). In germline, CDR1 is DFQATT, CDR2 SNEGSKA (reference sequence). With 6 bases removed from V and 8 bases from J, the gap between germline ends came to 22 bases. This CDR3 is 15 amino acids long. DNA of the CDR3: TGCAGTGCATCTGACGCCGGGACGTCAATCGAAAAACTGTTTTTT. Amino acid sequence: CSASDAGTSIEKLFF.

This clonotype was seen more than once but under ten times. The CDR3 reads CASSLEPTPYEQYF. The DNA of the CDR3 is TGCGCCAGCAGCTTGGAGCCGACCCCCTACGAGCAGTACTTC. The rearrangement joins TRBV5-1 to TRBJ2-7; D gene unclear. This CDR3 is 14 amino acids long. V lost 0 bases and J 2 bases, leaving 9 bases between the germline ends. Germline V CDR1 and CDR2: SGHRS, YFSETQ.

The rearrangement uses TRBV20-1 and TRBJ2-5; the D is unclear. Looked up from germline, CDR1 is DFQATT and CDR2 is SNEGSKA (reference sequence). This CDR3 is built from 11 residues. V lost 3 bases, J lost 5 bases, and 7 bases lay in between. The DNA for the CDR3 is TGCAGTGCTAGGGCCTGGGAGACCCAGTACTTC. Translating gives CSARAWETQYF.

This clonotype showed up just a few times. The V gene is TRBV30, the J gene TRBJ2-7; the D gene is possibly TRBD1 (7 bases). Trimming pared 3 bases from V and 2 bases from J, leaving 11 bases between. The germline V gene encodes CDR1 GTSNPN and CDR2 SVGIG (reference sequence). This CDR3 is 13 amino acids long. CDR3 in amino acids: CAWRGRGAYEQYF. The CDR3 nucleotides read TGTGCCTGGAGGGGCAGGGGGGCCTACGAGCAGTACTTC.

This clonotype was observed at least ten times. This chain connects TRBV27 to TRBJ2-2; weak D call: TRBD1 (8 bases). This CDR3 is 15 amino acids long. Trimming cost V 5 bases and J 7 bases, with 17 bases left between them. Germline values: CDR1 MNHEY, CDR2 SMNVEV (reference sequence). The CDR3 DNA reads TGTGCCAGCAGTATCCTGACAGGGGAGGGCGGGGAGCTGTTTTTT. Amino acids: CASSILTGEGGELFF.

This clonotype came up many times. The chain carries TRBV7-6 and TRBJ1-1, with 8 bases matching TRBD1. The CDR3 has 15 amino acids. V lost 8 bases to trimming and J lost 3 bases; unmatched junction nucleotides: 11. The germline gives CDR1 SGHVS, CDR2 FNYEAQ. The DNA of the CDR3 is TGTGCCAGCGGCGCGACAGGGGCGAGGGACACTGAAGCTTTCTTT. Residues: CASGATGARDTEAFF.

This clonotype was seen many times. This chain joins TRBV7-2 and TRBJ2-3; no definite D call. The CDR3 length is 16 residues. In germline, CDR1 is SGHTA, CDR2 FQGNSA. The V end was cut by 1 base, the J end by 0 bases, with 11 bases between. In DNA form, the CDR3 reads TGTGCCAGCAGCTTAGTGGGCAGCAGAAGCACAGATACGCAGTATTTT. It yields the protein CASSLVGSRSTDTQYF.

The chain recombines TRBV4-3 with TRBJ2-3; perhaps TRBD2 as D (6 bases). Germline values: CDR1 LGHNA, CDR2 YSLEER. Trimming cost V 0 bases and J 4 bases, with 14 bases left between them. The CDR3 has 16 residues. The DNA for the CDR3 is TGCGCCAGCAGCCAAGATTTAGCCGGGAGCCCAGATACGCAGTATTTT. Amino acids: CASSQDLAGSPDTQYF.

This clonotype was picked up many times. The chain carries TRBV18 and TRBJ2-1, with 10 bases matching TRBD2. After removal of 2 bases from V and 10 bases from J, the junction contained 2 bases not matched to a gene. Germline CDR1 is KGHSH and CDR2 is LQKENI. CDR3 length equals 13 residues. The CDR3 sequence is CASSPLLAGEQFF. The CDR3 DNA reads TGTGCCAGCTCACCATTACTAGCGGGAGAGCAGTTCTTC. Full variable domain (missing parts from reference TRBV18 and TRBJ2-1): NAGVMQNPRHLVRRRGQEARLRCSPMKGHSHVYWYRQLPEEGLKFMVYLQKENIIDESGMPKERFSAEFPKEGPSILRIQQVVRGDSAAYFCASSPLLAGEQFFGPGTRLTVL.

This clonotype occurred many times. This chain joins TRBV28 and TRBJ2-1; 7 bases fit TRBD1. J gave up 7 bases and V 5 bases, and 8 bases lay outside the gene matches. Per germline, CDR1 MDHEN and CDR2 SYDVKM. CDR3 size: 14 residues. The CDR3 reads CASSRGTVLNEQFF. The CDR3 DNA reads TGTGCCAGCAGTAGGGGGACAGTTCTAAATGAGCAGTTCTTC.

Notes on this clonotype: A much more abundant neighbour one base away suggests this may be a read error. Here the CDR3 reads CATSDVRDRVIETQYF. CDR3 DNA: TGTGCCACCAGTGATGTCAGAGACAGGGTAATCGAGACCCAGTACTTC. The chain is built from TRBV24-1 and TRBJ2-5; TRBD1 agrees at 7 bases. This CDR3 has 16 amino acids. Trimming at V came to 3 bases and at J to 5 bases, leaving 11 bases not matched to a gene. CDR1 KGHDR and CDR2 SFDVKD come from the germline V gene.

This clonotype has at least ten counts. The chain couples TRBV12-3 or TRBV12-4 to TRBJ2-1; possibly TRBD2 for D (6 bases). The CDR3 spans 15 residues. Trimming stripped 5 bases from V and 5 bases from J, with 16 bases between. CDR3 sequence: CASSVSTSLNNEQFF. The CDR3 nucleotides read TGTGCCAGCAGTGTAAGTACTAGCCTGAACAATGAGCAGTTCTTC.